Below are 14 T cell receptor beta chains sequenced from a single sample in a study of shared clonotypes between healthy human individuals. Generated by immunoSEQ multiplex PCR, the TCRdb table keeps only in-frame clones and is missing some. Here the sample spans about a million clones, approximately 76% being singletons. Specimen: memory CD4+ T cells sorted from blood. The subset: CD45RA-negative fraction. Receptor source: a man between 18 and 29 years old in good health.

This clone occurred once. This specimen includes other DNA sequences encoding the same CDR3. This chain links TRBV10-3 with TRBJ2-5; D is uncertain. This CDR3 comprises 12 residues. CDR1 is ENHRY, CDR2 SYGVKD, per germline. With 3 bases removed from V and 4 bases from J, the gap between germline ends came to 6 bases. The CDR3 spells CAISESGETQYF. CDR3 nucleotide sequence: TGTGCCATCAGTGAATCAGGAGAGACCCAGTACTTC.

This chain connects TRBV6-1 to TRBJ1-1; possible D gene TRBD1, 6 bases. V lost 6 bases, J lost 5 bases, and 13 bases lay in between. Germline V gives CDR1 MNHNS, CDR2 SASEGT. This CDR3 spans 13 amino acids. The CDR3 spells CASSPTGRTEAFF. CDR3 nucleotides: TGTGCCAGCAGCCCTACAGGGAGGACTGAAGCTTTCTTT.

The CDR3 nucleotides read TGTGCCAGCAGCGGTCCCGGGACAGGGTCTGAGCAGTACTTC. This codes for CASSGPGTGSEQYF. The chain links TRBV2 to TRBJ2-7; TRBD1 matches at 9 bases. The J segment lost 7 bases and the V segment lost 6 bases, leaving 10 bases of the junction unmatched. Germline assignment: CDR1 SNHLY and CDR2 FYNNEI. The CDR3 is made up of 14 amino acids.

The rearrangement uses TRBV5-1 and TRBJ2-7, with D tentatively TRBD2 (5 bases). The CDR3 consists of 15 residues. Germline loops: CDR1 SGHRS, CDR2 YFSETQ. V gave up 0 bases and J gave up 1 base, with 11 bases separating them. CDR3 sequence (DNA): TGCGCCAGCAGCTTGGATGCGGGCTCGTCCTACGAGCAGTACTTC. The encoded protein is CASSLDAGSSYEQYF.

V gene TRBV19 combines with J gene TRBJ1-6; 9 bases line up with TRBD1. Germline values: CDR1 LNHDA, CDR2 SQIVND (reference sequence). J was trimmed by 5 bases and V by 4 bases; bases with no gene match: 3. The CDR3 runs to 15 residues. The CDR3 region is CASSRGTGNNSPLHF. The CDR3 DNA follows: TGTGCCAGTAGTAGAGGGACAGGGAATAATTCACCCCTCCACTTT.

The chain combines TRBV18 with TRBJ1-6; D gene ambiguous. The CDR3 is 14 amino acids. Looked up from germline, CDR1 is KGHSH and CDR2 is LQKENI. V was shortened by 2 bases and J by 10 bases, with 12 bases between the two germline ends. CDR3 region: CASSPGSQGSPLHF. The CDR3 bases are TGTGCCAGCTCACCAGGGTCTCAAGGCTCACCCCTCCACTTT. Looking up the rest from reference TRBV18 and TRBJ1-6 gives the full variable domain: NAGVMQNPRHLVRRRGQEARLRCSPMKGHSHVYWYRQLPEEGLKFMVYLQKENIIDESGMPKERFSAEFPKEGPSILRIQQVVRGDSAAYFCASSPGSQGSPLHFGNGTRLTVT.

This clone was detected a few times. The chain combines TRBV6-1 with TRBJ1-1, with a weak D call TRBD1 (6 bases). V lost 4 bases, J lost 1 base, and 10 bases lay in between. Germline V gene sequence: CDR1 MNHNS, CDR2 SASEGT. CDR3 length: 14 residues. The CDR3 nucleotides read TGTGCCAGCAGTGTCGGACAGAAGAACACTGAAGCTTTCTTT. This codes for CASSVGQKNTEAFF.

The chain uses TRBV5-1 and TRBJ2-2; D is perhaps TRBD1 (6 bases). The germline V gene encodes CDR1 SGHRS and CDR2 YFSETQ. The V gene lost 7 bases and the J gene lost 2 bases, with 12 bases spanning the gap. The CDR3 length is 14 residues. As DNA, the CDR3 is TGCGCCAGCTCTCCGGGACACAACACCGGGGAGCTGTTTTTT. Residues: CASSPGHNTGELFF.

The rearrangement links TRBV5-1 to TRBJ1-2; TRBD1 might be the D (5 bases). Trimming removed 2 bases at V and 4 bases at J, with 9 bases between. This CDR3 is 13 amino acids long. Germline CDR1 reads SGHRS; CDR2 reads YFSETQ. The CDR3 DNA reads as TGCGCCAGCAGCTTACAGGAAGGCTATGGCTACACCTTC. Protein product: CASSLQEGYGYTF.

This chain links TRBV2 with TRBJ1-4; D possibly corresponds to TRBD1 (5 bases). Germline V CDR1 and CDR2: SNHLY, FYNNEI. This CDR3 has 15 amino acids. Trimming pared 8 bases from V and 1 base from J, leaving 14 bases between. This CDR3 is CASRGQGGTNEKLFF. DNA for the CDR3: TGTGCCAGCCGCGGGCAGGGTGGAACTAATGAAAAACTGTTTTTT.

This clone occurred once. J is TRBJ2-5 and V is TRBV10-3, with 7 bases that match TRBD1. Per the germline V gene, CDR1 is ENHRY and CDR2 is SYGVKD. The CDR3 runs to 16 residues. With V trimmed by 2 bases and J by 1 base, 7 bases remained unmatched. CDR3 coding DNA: TGTGCCATCAGTGAGGAGAAACAGGGGCCCCAAGAGACCCAGTACTTC. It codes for CAISEEKQGPQETQYF.

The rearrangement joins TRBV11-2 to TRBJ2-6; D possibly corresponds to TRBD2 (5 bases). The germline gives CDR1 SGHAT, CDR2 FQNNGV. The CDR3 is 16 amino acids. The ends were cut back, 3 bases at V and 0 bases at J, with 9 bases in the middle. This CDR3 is CASSFGLNSGANVLTF. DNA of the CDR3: TGTGCCAGCAGCTTCGGACTGAACTCTGGGGCCAACGTCCTGACTTTC.

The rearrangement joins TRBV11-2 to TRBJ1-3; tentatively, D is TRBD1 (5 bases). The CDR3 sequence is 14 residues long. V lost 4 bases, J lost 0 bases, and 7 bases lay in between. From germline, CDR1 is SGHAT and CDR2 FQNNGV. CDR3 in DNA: TGTGCCAGCAGCTCGACAGTCTCTGGAAACACCATATATTTT. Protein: CASSSTVSGNTIYF.

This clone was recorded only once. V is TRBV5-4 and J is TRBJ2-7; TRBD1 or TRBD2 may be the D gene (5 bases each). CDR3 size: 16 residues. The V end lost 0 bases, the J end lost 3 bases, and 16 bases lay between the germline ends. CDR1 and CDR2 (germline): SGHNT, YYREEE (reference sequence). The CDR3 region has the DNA TGTGCCAGCAGCTTGGCCGTCGGGGCATCATACTACGAGCAGTACTTC. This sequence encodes CASSLAVGASYYEQYF.